Following are 7 T cell receptor beta chains from one sample sequenced in a study of cytomegalovirus exposure and HLA in healthy donors. Vbeta (60) and Jbeta (13) primers were used in the PCR. Assay used: immunoSEQ multiplex PCR; TCRdb lists only in-frame clones, some missing. The sample consists of fewer than 200,000 clones, 80% to 90% of them appearing once. The sample was PBMCs. The receptors shown here come from a man aged 30 to 45 in good health and CMV-seropositive.

The chain uses TRBV11-3 and TRBJ1-2; perhaps TRBD1 as D (5 bases). Germline assignment: CDR1 SGHNT and CDR2 YENEEA. The CDR3 loop spans 12 amino acids. Trimming took 2 bases from V and 4 from J, leaving 5 bases between them. The CDR3 loop is CASSLQGYGYTF. The CDR3 bases are TGTGCCAGCAGCTTACAGGGCTATGGCTACACCTTC.

This chain links TRBV15 with TRBJ1-4; the D gene is possibly TRBD1 (5 bases). The CDR3 consists of 15 residues. The germline CDR1 and CDR2 sequences are LNHNV and YYDKDF (reference sequence). With 5 bases removed from V and 4 bases from J, the gap between germline ends came to 14 bases. In DNA, the CDR3 is TGTGCCACCAGCTGGGCGACAGCGCTTAATGAAAAACTGTTTTTT. Translation gives CATSWATALNEKLFF.

This chain uses TRBV5-1 with TRBJ2-2, with TRBD1 identical over 8 bases. The CDR3 consists of 15 residues. CDR1 is SGHRS and CDR2 is YFSETQ in the germline V gene. Trimming took 5 bases from V and 1 from J; bases not matched to a gene: 4. The chain's CDR3 is CASSWTGLNTGELFF. The CDR3 nucleotides read TGCGCCAGCAGTTGGACAGGGTTGAACACCGGGGAGCTGTTTTTT. The full variable domain, in which reference TRBV5-1 and TRBJ2-2 provide the parts outside the CDR3, is KAGVTQTPRYLIKTRGQQVTLSCSPISGHRSVSWYQQTPGQGLQFLFEYFSETQRNKGNFPGRFSGRQFSNSRSEMNVSTLELGDSALYLCASSWTGLNTGELFFGEGSRLTVL.

This clone appeared a single time. The chain uses TRBV6-1 and TRBJ1-1; D is undetermined. Germline-derived CDR1 and CDR2 are MNHNS and SASEGT. The CDR3 spans 13 residues. Trimming removed 3 bases at V and 2 bases at J, with 7 bases between. The CDR3 region has the DNA TGTGCCAGCAGTGAGCAGAAAAACACTGAAGCTTTCTTT. As protein: CASSEQKNTEAFF.

The chain recombines TRBV2 with TRBJ2-2; D is unclear. Deletions cut 4 bases from V and 7 bases from J, with 7 bases between. The CDR3 spans 12 residues. Looked up from germline, CDR1 is SNHLY and CDR2 is FYNNEI. The CDR3 DNA reads as TGTGCCAGCAGTGGCGCGTACGGGGAGCTGTTTTTT. This encodes CASSGAYGELFF.

J is TRBJ2-3 and V is TRBV7-3, with 7 bases aligning to TRBD2. Germline loops: CDR1 SGHTA, CDR2 FQGTGA. Germline trimming cut 4 bases from V and 4 bases from J; bases unmatched to any gene: 5. The CDR3 is made up of 14 amino acids. CDR3 sequence reads: CASSWGLQSDTQYF. DNA of the CDR3: TGTGCCAGCAGCTGGGGACTACAGTCAGATACGCAGTATTTT. Full variable domain (missing parts from reference TRBV7-3 and TRBJ2-3): GAGVSQTPSNKVTEKGKYVELRCDPISGHTALYWYRQSLGQGPEFLIYFQGTGAADDSGLPNDRFFAVRPEGSVSTLKIQRTERGDSAVYLCASSWGLQSDTQYFGPGTRLTVL.

The gene calls are TRBV5-6 and TRBJ2-2; D unclear. The CDR3 spans 13 residues. V was shortened by 3 bases and J by 6 bases, with 9 bases between the two germline ends. The germline V gene has CDR1 SGHDT and CDR2 YYEEEE. The CDR3 DNA is TGTGCCAGCAGCTCCTTTCTCGCCGGGGAGCTGTTTTTT. This codes for CASSSFLAGELFF. The complete variable domain, with remaining parts taken from reference TRBV5-6 and TRBJ2-2, reads DAGVTQSPTHLIKTRGQQVTLRCSPKSGHDTVSWYQQALGQGPQFIFQYYEEEERQRGNFPDRFSGHQFPNYSSELNVNALLLGDSALYLCASSSFLAGELFFGEGSRLTVL.